One sample yielded the 20 T cell receptor beta chains listed below, sequenced in a study of PD-1 blockade in classical Hodgkin lymphoma. Time point meaning: newly diagnosed, previously untreated cHL patient sample. PBMCs were thawed, and CD8+ T cells were then isolated from them by magnetic negative selection. TCRdb keeps only in-frame clones here, not all; method: immunoSEQ multiplex PCR. The sample has fewer than 6,000 clones; roughly nine tenths are singletons. Sequences were obtained from CD8+ T cells from blood. Every receptor here comes from a human donor with classical Hodgkin lymphoma.

In its sample, this clone ranks as large (0.1 to 1%). CDR3 nucleotide sequence: TGTGCCAGCCGATCTAGCGGGGGGCGAAACACCGGGGAGCTGTTTTTT. This codes for CASRSSGGRNTGELFF. The rearrangement links TRBV2 to TRBJ2-2; 11 bases are shared with TRBD2. Trimming took 8 bases from V and 2 from J; bases not matched to a gene: 7. Germline V gives CDR1 SNHLY, CDR2 FYNNEI. This CDR3 is built from 16 residues.

This clone was seen more than once but under ten times. This chain uses TRBV29-1 with TRBJ1-2; the D is unclear. Trimming left V 6 bases short and J 8 bases short, with 13 bases between. Germline assignment: CDR1 SQVTM and CDR2 ANQGSEA. This CDR3 contains 11 residues. The CDR3 here is CSVRGEEGYTF. The CDR3 bases are TGCAGCGTAAGAGGTGAGGAAGGCTACACCTTC.

CDR3 in amino acids: CASSVQARYEQYF. The CDR3 DNA follows: TGTGCCAGCAGCGTTCAGGCCCGTTACGAGCAGTACTTC. This chain uses TRBV7-6 with TRBJ2-7; D is ambiguous. The ends were cut back, 5 bases at V and 4 bases at J, with 12 bases in the middle. This CDR3 spans 13 amino acids. The germline CDR1 and CDR2 sequences are SGHVS and FNYEAQ.

The rearrangement joins TRBV7-9 to TRBJ1-1; D might be TRBD1 (5 bases). This CDR3 is built from 17 residues. Trimming cost V 11 bases and J 0 bases, with 25 bases left between them. Per germline, CDR1 SEHNR and CDR2 FQNEAQ (reference sequence). The CDR3 bases are TGTGCCCTCGAAGATAATCGGCAGGGCTATATGAACACTGAAGCTTTCTTT. This sequence encodes CALEDNRQGYMNTEAFF.

V is TRBV7-9 and J is TRBJ2-2; tentatively, D is TRBD2 (5 bases). CDR1 is SEHNR, CDR2 FQNEAQ, per germline (reference sequence). The ends were cut back, 5 bases at V and 7 bases at J, with 8 bases in the middle. The CDR3 consists of 12 residues. This CDR3 is CASSRGSGELFF. The CDR3, as DNA: TGTGCCAGCAGCCGGGGTAGCGGGGAGCTGTTTTTT. The full variable domain, completed using reference TRBV7-9 and TRBJ2-2, is DTGVSQNPRHKITKRGQNVTFRCDPISEHNRLYWYRQTLGQGPEFLTYFQNEAQLEKSRLLSDRFSAERPKGSFSTLEIQRTEQGDSAMYLCASSRGSGELFFGEGSRLTVL.

The chain carries TRBV4-3 and TRBJ2-5, with 12 bases identical to TRBD2. The V gene end was trimmed by 0 bases and the J gene end by 1 base; junction bases not matched to a gene: 6. This CDR3 is 18 amino acids long. Germline V lookup: CDR1 LGHNA, CDR2 YSLEER. The CDR3 coding sequence is TGCGCCAGCAGCCAAGATAGACTAGCGGGGGATATCCAAGAGACCCAGTACTTC. Residues: CASSQDRLAGDIQETQYF.

DNA of the CDR3: TGTGCCAGCAGTACGACTAGCGTCAATGAGCAGTTCTTC. This gives the protein CASSTTSVNEQFF. The chain has TRBV27 and TRBJ2-1, with 8 bases lining up with TRBD2. Germline CDR1 MNHEY, CDR2 SMNVEV (reference sequence). This CDR3 has 13 amino acids. V lost 5 bases and J lost 6; bases outside the gene matches: 3.

The chain is built from TRBV4-2 and TRBJ1-2; D is undetermined. The V and J ends lost 1 base and 6 bases respectively, with 12 bases between them. In germline, CDR1 is LGHNA, CDR2 YNFKEQ. CDR3 size: 14 residues. The chain's CDR3 is CASSQAGPIHGYTF. The CDR3 nucleotides read TGTGCCAGCAGCCAAGCTGGACCCATCCATGGCTACACCTTC.

This rearrangement joins TRBV30 to TRBJ2-7; 8 bases map to TRBD2. CDR3 length equals 13 residues. Unmatched junction bases numbered 4, after V lost 0 bases and J lost 6 bases. Germline-derived CDR1 and CDR2 are GTSNPN and SVGIG (reference sequence). The CDR3 sequence is CAWSVVAGIEQYF. The CDR3 nucleotides read TGTGCCTGGAGTGTTGTAGCGGGGATCGAGCAGTACTTC.

The chain is built from TRBV19 and TRBJ1-2; D remains ambiguous. Germline V gene sequence: CDR1 LNHDA, CDR2 SQIVND (reference sequence). This CDR3 has 14 amino acids. Trimming removed 3 bases from V and 4 bases from J, with 12 bases in between. For the CDR3, the DNA is TGTGCCAGTAGTATCGAGGTCGGCCTCTATGGCTACACCTTC. Translated, it gives CASSIEVGLYGYTF.

Here the CDR3 reads CSASYDNEQFF. DNA for the CDR3: TGCAGCGCATCATACGACAATGAGCAGTTCTTC. The gene calls are TRBV29-1 and TRBJ2-1, with D uncertain. The V and J ends lost 7 bases and 5 bases respectively, with 9 bases between them. The CDR3 is 11 residues long. Germline-derived CDR1 and CDR2 are SQVTM and ANQGSEA.

The chain is built from TRBV28 and TRBJ1-1; D gene uncertain. This CDR3 is built from 12 residues. The germline V gene encodes CDR1 MDHEN and CDR2 SYDVKM. With 11 bases removed from V and 5 bases from J, the gap between germline ends came to 15 bases. The CDR3 nucleotides read TGTGCCGCCATTGGGGTGCTAACTGAAGCTTTCTTT. This sequence encodes CAAIGVLTEAFF.

The chain recombines TRBV7-9 with TRBJ2-3; the match to TRBD2 covers 10 bases. The CDR3 is made up of 15 amino acids. J was trimmed by 4 bases and V by 4 bases; bases with no gene match: 5. In germline, CDR1 is SEHNR, CDR2 FQNEAQ (reference sequence). Written as DNA, the CDR3 is TGTGCCAGCAGCTCCGGGACTAGCGACCCAGATACGCAGTATTTT. Encoded protein: CASSSGTSDPDTQYF.

This clone was found once. This sequence joins TRBV2 and TRBJ2-7, with no clear D. There are 12 residues in the CDR3. Germline CDR1 reads SNHLY; CDR2 reads FYNNEI. V gave up 10 bases and J gave up 2 bases, with 12 bases separating them. CDR3 sequence reads: CATTAETYEQYF. CDR3 nucleotide sequence: TGTGCCACCACAGCAGAGACCTACGAGCAGTACTTC. Supplemented by reference TRBV2 and TRBJ2-7, the full variable domain reads EPEVTQTPSHQVTQMGQEVILRCVPISNHLYFYWYRQILGQKVEFLVSFYNNEISEKSEIFDDQFSVERPDGSNFTLKIRSTKLEDSAMYFCATTAETYEQYFGPGTRLTVT.

This rearrangement joins TRBV7-9 to TRBJ2-1; D is possibly TRBD2 (5 bases). Germline CDR1 SEHNR, CDR2 FQNEAQ (reference sequence). V dropped 3 bases and J dropped 8 bases, with 11 bases sitting between them. The CDR3 sequence is 13 residues long. DNA for the CDR3: TGTGCCAGCAGCTTCGGCGGGCTCGATGAGCAGTTCTTC. Translating gives CASSFGGLDEQFF.

The chain carries TRBV23-1 and TRBJ2-7; no reliable D call. TRBV23-1 is treated as an ORF (open reading frame) with a function not yet certain. The V and J ends lost 7 bases and 2 bases respectively, with 21 bases between them. CDR3 size: 16 residues. CDR3 region: CASNKPFAANPYEQYF. CDR3 sequence (DNA): TGCGCCAGCAACAAACCTTTCGCGGCCAACCCCTACGAGCAGTACTTC.

The chain recombines TRBV18 with TRBJ1-4; TRBD1 is a possible D gene (6 bases). The CDR3 loop spans 17 amino acids. CDR1 is KGHSH, CDR2 LQKENI, per germline. Trimming took 2 bases from V and 0 from J, leaving 13 bases between them. The CDR3 coding sequence is TGTGCCAGCTCACCAGAGCAGGGGTTTACAACTAATGAAAAACTGTTTTTT. Its translation: CASSPEQGFTTNEKLFF.

As DNA, the CDR3 is TGTGCCTGGAGTGACGCCCCCTCGGGTGAAAAACTGTTTTTT. It translates to CAWSDAPSGEKLFF. The V gene is TRBV30, the J gene TRBJ1-4; no definite D call. With 1 base removed from V and 7 bases from J, the gap between germline ends came to 13 bases. This CDR3 has 14 residues. The V gene's germline CDR1 is GTSNPN and CDR2 SVGIG (reference sequence).

The gene calls are TRBV4-1 and TRBJ1-1; D is possibly TRBD1 (6 bases). The CDR3 spans 14 residues. From germline, CDR1 is MGHRA and CDR2 YSYEKL. The V end was cut by 6 bases, the J end by 4 bases, with 15 bases between. The CDR3 DNA sequence: TGCGCCAGCAGTCTACAGGGCGGGAGCACTGAAGCTTTCTTT. Protein: CASSLQGGSTEAFF.

The rearrangement joins TRBV7-2 to TRBJ1-1; D is unclear. Germline CDR1 and CDR2: SGHTA and FQGNSA. The CDR3 loop spans 14 amino acids. Trimming removed 1 base from V and 7 bases from J, with 13 bases in between. This chain's CDR3 is CASSLVSGPNEAFF. CDR3 sequence (DNA): TGTGCCAGCAGCTTAGTTAGCGGACCCAATGAAGCTTTCTTT.